This T cell receptor beta chain originates from a study of PD-1 blockade in classical Hodgkin lymphoma. General observations from the study: Patients were excluded if nivolumab began under 1 year after ASCT (the autologous transplant). Only CD4+ TCR diversity, not CD8+, had risen significantly by C4D1. Repertoire differences have undefined causes, possibly disease activity or prior therapy.

Each patient's relapse followed autologous stem cell transplantation, and brentuximab vedotin exposure varied. Magnetic negative selection of thawed PBMCs was the method by which CD4+ T cells were purified. Patients showed best responses of complete response, partial response or progressive disease. Germline V gives CDR1 MNHEY, CDR2 SMNVEV (reference sequence). The V gene end was trimmed by 6 bases and the J gene end by 10 bases; junction bases not matched to a gene: 13. CDR3 length: 14 amino acids. Of note for this clone: Its antigen is undetermined.

Here immunoSEQ multiplex PCR was the method, and the copy in TCRdb shows in-frame clones only, minus some. The sample includes roughly 10,000 clones, 74% of them seen just once. The clonotype was recovered from a human donor with classical Hodgkin lymphoma. The V gene is TRBV27, the J gene TRBJ2-3; 7 nucleotides agree with TRBD1. The specimen comprised CD4+ T cells from blood, sampled at baseline. CDR3 sequence reads: CASSPGGPGLAQYF. CDR3 sequence (DNA): TGTGCCAGCAGCCCAGGGGGACCGGGTCTGGCGCAGTATTTT.